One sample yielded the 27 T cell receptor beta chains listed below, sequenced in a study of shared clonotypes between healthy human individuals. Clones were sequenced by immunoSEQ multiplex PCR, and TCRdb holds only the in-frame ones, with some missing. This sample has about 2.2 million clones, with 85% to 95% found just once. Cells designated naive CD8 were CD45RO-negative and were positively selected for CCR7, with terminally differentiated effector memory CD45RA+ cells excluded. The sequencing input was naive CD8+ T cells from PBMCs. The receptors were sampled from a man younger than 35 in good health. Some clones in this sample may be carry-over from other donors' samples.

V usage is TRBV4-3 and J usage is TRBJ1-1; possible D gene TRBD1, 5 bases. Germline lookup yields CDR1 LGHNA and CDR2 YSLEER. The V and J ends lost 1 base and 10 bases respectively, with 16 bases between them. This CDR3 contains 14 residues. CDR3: CASSQVVGERGAFF. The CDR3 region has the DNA TGCGCCAGCAGCCAAGTTGTCGGGGAGAGGGGAGCTTTCTTT.

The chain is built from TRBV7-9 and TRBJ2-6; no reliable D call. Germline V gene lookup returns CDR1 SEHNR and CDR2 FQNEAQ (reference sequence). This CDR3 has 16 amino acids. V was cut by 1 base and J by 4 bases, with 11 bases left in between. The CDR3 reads CASSLVPAEGANVLTF. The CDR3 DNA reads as TGTGCCAGCAGCTTAGTTCCCGCGGAGGGGGCCAACGTCCTGACTTTC.

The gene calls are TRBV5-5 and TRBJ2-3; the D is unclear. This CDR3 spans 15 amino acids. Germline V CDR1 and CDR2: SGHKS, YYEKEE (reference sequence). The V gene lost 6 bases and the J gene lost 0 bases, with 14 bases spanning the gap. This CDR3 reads CASKTKGASTDTQYF. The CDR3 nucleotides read TGTGCCAGCAAGACCAAGGGTGCAAGCACAGATACGCAGTATTTT.

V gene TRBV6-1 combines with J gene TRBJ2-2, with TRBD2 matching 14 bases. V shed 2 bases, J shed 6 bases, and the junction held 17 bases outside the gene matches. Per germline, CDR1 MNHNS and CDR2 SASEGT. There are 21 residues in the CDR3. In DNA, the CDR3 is TGTGCCAGCAGTGAACGAAGGGGTTTGACTAGCGGGAGGGAGATCGCCGGGGAGCTGTTTTTT. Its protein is CASSERRGLTSGREIAGELFF.

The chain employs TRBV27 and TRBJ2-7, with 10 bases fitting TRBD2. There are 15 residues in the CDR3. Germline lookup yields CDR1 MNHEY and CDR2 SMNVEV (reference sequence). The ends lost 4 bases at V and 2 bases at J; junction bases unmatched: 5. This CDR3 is CASSSGLAAPYEQYF. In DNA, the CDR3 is TGTGCCAGCAGTTCCGGACTAGCGGCTCCCTACGAGCAGTACTTC.

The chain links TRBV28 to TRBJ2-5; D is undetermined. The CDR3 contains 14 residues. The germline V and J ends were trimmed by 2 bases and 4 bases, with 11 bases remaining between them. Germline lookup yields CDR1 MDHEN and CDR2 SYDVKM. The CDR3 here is CASSLRVGRETQYF. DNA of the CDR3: TGTGCCAGCAGTTTACGGGTAGGGCGAGAGACCCAGTACTTC.

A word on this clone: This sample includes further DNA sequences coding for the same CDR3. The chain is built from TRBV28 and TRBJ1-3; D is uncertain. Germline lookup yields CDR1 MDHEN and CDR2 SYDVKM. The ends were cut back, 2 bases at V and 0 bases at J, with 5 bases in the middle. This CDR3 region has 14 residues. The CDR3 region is CASSLGLSGNTIYF. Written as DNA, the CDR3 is TGTGCCAGCAGTTTAGGGCTCTCTGGAAACACCATATATTTT.

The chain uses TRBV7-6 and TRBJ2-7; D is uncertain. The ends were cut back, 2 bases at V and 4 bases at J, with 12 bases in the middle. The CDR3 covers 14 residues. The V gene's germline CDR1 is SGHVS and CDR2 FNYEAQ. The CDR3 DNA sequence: TGTGCCAGCAGCTTAAACGCCCGACGGTACGAGCAGTACTTC. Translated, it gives CASSLNARRYEQYF.

The CDR3 loop is CASSSTSGRAETQYF. CDR3 DNA: TGTGCCAGCAGTTCGACTAGCGGGAGGGCAGAGACCCAGTACTTC. The chain has TRBV27 and TRBJ2-5; the match to TRBD2 covers 14 bases. This CDR3 comprises 15 residues. Germline V CDR1 and CDR2: MNHEY, SMNVEV (reference sequence). V dropped 4 bases and J dropped 4; count of bases not matched to a gene: 2.

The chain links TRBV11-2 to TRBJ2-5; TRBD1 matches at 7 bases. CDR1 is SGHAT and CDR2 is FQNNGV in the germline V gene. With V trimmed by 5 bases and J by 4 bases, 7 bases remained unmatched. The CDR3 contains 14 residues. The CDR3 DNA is TGTGCCAGCAGCCTTTATGGGGACAGAGAGACCCAGTACTTC. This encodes CASSLYGDRETQYF. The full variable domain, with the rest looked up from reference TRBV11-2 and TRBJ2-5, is EAGVAQSPRYKIIEKRQSVAFWCNPISGHATLYWYQQILGQGPKLLIQFQNNGVVDDSQLPKDRFSAERLKGVDSTLKIQPAKLEDSAVYLCASSLYGDRETQYFGPGTRLLVL.

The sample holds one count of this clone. The CDR3 protein is CASAPGTAIHEQYF. DNA for the CDR3: TGTGCCAGCGCCCCCGGGACAGCAATACACGAGCAGTACTTC. The J gene is TRBJ2-7, the V gene TRBV27; TRBD1 agrees at 7 bases. V shed 8 bases and J 5 bases; nucleotides not matched to a gene: 12. Germline V gene lookup returns CDR1 MNHEY and CDR2 SMNVEV (reference sequence). The CDR3 totals 14 residues.

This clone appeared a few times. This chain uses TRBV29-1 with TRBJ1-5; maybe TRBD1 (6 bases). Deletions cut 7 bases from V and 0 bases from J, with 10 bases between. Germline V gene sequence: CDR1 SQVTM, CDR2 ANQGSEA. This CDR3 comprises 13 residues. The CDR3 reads CSAYRVSNQPQHF. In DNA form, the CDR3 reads TGCAGCGCCTACAGGGTTAGCAATCAGCCCCAGCATTTT.

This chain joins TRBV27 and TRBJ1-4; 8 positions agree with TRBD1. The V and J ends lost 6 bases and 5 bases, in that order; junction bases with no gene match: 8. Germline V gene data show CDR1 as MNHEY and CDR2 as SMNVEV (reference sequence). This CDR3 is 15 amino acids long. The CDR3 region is CASSPTGGRNEKLFF. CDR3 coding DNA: TGTGCCAGCAGCCCCACAGGGGGGAGAAATGAAAAACTGTTTTTT.

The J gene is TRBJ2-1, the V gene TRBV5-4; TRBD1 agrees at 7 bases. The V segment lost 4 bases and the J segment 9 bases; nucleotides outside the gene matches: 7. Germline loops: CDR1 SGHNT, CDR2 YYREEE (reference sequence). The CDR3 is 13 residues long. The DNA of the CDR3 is TGTGCCAGCAGCGATAGGGGGCCGGCTGAGCAGTTCTTC. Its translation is CASSDRGPAEQFF.

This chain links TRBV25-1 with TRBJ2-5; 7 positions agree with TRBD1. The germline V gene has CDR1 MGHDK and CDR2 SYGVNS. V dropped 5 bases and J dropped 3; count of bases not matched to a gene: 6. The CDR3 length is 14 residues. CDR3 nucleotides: TGTGCCAGCAGTCGACAGGGCTATAAAGAGACCCAGTACTTC. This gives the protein CASSRQGYKETQYF. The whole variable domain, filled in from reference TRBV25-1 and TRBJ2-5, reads EADIYQTPRYLVIGTGKKITLECSQTMGHDKMYWYQQDPGMELHLIHYSYGVNSTEKGDLSSESTVSRIRTEHFPLTLESARPSHTSQYLCASSRQGYKETQYFGPGTRLLVL.

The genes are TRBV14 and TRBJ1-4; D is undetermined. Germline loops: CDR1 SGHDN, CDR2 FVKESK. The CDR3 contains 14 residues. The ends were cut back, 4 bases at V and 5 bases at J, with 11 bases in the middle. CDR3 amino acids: CASSPEHPNEKLFF. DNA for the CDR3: TGTGCCAGCAGCCCTGAACACCCGAATGAAAAACTGTTTTTT.

The CDR3 region has the DNA TGTGCCAGCAGACCGGACCTTTTTACCCCCAATCAGCCCCAGCATTTT. Translated, it gives CASRPDLFTPNQPQHF. The chain combines TRBV7-8 with TRBJ1-5; D gene unclear. This CDR3 region has 16 residues. Trimming cost V 6 bases and J 3 bases, with 18 bases left between them. Germline V gene data show CDR1 as SGHVS and CDR2 as FQNEAQ.

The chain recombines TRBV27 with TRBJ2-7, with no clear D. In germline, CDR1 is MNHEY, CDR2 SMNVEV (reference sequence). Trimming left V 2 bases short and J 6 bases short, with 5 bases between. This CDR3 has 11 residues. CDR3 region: CASSLDGEQYF. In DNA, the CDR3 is TGTGCCAGCAGTTTAGACGGCGAGCAGTACTTC.

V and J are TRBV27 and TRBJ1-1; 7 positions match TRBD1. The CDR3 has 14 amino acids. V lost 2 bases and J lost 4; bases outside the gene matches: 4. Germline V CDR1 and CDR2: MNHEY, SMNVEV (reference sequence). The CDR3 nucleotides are TGTGCCAGCAGTTTAGGCAGGGGGGCCACTGAAGCTTTCTTT. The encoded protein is CASSLGRGATEAFF.

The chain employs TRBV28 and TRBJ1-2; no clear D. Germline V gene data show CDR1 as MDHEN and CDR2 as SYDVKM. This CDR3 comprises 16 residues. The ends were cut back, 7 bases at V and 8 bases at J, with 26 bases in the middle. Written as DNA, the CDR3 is TGTGCCAGCACTCTTCGGGCCGGAAGCTGGTCTCGGGGCTACACCTTC. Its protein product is CASTLRAGSWSRGYTF.

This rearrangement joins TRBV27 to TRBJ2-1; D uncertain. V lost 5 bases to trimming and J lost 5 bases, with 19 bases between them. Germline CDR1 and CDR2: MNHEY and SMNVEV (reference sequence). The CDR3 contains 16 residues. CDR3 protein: CASSPLPFGSDNEQFF. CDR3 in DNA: TGTGCCAGCAGTCCACTCCCGTTCGGATCAGACAATGAGCAGTTCTTC.

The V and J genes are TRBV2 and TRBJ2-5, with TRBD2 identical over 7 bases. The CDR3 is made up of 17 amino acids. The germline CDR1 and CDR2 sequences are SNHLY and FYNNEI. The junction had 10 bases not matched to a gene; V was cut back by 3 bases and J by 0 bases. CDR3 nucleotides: TGTGCCAGCAGTGACCCCGCTAGCGGAGAGTACCAAGAGACCCAGTACTTC. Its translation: CASSDPASGEYQETQYF.

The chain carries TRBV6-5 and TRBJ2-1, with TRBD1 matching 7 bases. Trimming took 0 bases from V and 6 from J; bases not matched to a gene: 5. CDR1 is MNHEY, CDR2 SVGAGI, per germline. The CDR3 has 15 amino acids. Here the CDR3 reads CASSYSIQGVNEQFF. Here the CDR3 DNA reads TGTGCCAGCAGTTACTCGATCCAGGGGGTCAATGAGCAGTTCTTC.

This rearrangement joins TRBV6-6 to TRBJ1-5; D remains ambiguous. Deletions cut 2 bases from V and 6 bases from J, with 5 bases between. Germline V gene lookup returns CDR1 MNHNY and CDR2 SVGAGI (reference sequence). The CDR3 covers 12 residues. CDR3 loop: CASSYPLQPQHF. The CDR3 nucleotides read TGTGCCAGCAGTTACCCGCTTCAGCCCCAGCATTTT.

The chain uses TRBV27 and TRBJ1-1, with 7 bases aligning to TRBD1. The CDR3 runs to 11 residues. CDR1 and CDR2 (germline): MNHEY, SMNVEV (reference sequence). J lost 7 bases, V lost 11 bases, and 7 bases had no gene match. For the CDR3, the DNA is TGTGCCGTAAGAACAGGGGTTGAAGCTTTCTTT. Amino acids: CAVRTGVEAFF.

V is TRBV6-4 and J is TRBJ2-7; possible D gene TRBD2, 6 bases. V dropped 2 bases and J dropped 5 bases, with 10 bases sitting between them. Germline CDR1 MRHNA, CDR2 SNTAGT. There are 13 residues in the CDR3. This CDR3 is CASSDRRAHEQYF. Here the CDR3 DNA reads TGTGCCAGCAGTGACAGGAGGGCCCACGAGCAGTACTTC.

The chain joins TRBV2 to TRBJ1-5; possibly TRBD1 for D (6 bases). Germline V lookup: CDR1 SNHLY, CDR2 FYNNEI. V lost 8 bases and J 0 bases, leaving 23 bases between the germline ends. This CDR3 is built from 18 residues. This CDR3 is CASLNGGCVGYSNQPQHF. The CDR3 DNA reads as TGTGCCAGCTTAAACGGGGGCTGCGTAGGCTATAGCAATCAGCCCCAGCATTTT.